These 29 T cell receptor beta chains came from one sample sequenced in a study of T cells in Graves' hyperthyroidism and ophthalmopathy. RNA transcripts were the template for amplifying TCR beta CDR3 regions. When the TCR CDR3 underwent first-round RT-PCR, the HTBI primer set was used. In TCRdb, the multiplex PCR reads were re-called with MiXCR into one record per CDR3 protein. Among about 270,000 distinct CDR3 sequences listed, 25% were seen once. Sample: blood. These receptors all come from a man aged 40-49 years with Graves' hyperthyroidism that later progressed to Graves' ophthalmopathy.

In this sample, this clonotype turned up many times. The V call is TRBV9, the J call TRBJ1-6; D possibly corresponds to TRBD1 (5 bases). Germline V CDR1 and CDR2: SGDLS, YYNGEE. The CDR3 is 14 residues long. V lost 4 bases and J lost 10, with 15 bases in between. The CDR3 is CASSPDGGRSPLHF. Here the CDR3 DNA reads TGTGCCAGCAGCCCTGACGGGGGAAGGTCACCCCTCCACTTT.

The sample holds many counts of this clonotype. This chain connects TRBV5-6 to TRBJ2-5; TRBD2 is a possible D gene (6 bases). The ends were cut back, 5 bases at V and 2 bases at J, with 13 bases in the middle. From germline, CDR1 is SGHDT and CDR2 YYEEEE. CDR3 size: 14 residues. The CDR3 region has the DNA TGTGCCAGCAGTTACGGAGGGCAGCAAGAGACCCAGTACTTC. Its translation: CASSYGGQQETQYF.

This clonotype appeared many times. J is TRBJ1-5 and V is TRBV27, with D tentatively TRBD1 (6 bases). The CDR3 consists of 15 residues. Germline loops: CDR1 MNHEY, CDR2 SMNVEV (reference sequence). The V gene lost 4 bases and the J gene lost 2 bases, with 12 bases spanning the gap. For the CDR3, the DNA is TGTGCCAGCAGTTCGGGGGCGATAGGCAATCAGCCCCAGCATTTT. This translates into CASSSGAIGNQPQHF.

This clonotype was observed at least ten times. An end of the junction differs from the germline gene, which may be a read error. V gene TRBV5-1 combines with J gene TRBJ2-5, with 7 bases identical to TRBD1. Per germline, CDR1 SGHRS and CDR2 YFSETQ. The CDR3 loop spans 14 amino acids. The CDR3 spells CASSLGQSQETQYF. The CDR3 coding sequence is TGTGCCAGCAGCTTGGGACAGTCTCAAGAGACCCAGTACTTC.

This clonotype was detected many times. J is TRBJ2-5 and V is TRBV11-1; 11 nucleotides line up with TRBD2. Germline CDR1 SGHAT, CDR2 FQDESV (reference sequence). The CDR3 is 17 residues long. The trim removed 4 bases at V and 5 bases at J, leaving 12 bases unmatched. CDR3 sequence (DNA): TGTGCCAGCAGCTCTAACCCTATAACTAGCGGGAGTGAGACCCAGTACTTC. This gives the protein CASSSNPITSGSETQYF.

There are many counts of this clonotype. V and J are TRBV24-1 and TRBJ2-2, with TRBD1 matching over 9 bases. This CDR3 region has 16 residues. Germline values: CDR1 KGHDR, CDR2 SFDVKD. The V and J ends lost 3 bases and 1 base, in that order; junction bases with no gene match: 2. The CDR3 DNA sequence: TGTGCCACCAGTGATGGACAGGGGATGAACACCGGGGAGCTGTTTTTT. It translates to CATSDGQGMNTGELFF.

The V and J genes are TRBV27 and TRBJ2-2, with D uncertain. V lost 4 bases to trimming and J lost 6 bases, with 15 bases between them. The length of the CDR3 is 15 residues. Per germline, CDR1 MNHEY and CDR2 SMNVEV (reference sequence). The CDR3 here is CASSSTSLVAGELFF. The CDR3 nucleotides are TGTGCCAGCAGTTCCACTTCTCTCGTGGCCGGGGAGCTGTTTTTT.

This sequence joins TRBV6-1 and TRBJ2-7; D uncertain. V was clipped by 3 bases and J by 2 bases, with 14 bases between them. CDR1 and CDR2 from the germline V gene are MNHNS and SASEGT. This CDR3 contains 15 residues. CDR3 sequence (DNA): TGTGCCAGCAGTGATCAAGGAAGGAAAGCCTACGAGCAGTACTTC. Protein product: CASSDQGRKAYEQYF.

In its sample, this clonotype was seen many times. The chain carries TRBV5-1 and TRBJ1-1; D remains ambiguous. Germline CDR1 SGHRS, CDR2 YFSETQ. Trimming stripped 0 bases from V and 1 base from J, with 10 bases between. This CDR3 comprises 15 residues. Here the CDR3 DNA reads TGCGCCAGCAGCTTGGTACCCACGGAGAACACTGAAGCTTTCTTT. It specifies CASSLVPTENTEAFF.

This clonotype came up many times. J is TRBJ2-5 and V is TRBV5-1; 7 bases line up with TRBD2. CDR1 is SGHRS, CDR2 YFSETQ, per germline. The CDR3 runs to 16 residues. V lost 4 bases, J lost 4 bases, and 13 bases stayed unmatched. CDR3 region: CASSHLWAGVPETQYF. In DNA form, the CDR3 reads TGCGCCAGCAGCCACCTCTGGGCGGGAGTGCCAGAGACCCAGTACTTC. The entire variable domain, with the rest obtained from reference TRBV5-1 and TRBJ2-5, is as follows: KAGVTQTPRYLIKTRGQQVTLSCSPISGHRSVSWYQQTPGQGLQFLFEYFSETQRNKGNFPGRFSGRQFSNSRSEMNVSTLELGDSALYLCASSHLWAGVPETQYFGPGTRLLVL.

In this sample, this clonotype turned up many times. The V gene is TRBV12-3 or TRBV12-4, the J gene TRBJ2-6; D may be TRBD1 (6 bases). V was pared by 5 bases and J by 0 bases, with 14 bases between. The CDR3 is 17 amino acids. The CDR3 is CASSIIRGHSGANVLTF. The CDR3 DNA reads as TGTGCCAGCAGTATCATCAGGGGCCACTCTGGGGCCAACGTCCTGACTTTC.

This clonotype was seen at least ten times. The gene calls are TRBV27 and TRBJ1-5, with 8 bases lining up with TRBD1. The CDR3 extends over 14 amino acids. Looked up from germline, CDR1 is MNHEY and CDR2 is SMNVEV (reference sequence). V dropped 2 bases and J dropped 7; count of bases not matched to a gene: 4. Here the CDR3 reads CASSLRTGRQPQHF. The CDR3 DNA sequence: TGTGCCAGCAGTTTACGGACAGGGCGCCAGCCCCAGCATTTT.

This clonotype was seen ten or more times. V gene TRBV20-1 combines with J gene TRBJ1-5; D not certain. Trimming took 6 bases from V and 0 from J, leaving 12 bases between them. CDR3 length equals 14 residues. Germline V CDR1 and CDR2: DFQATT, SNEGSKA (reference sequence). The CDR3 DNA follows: TGCAGTGCCAATTCGGGTAGTAGCAATCAGCCCCAGCATTTT. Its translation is CSANSGSSNQPQHF.

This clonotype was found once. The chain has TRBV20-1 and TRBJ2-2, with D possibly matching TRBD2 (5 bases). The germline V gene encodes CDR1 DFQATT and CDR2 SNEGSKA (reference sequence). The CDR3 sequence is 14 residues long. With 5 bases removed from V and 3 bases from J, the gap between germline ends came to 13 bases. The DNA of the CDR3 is TGCAGTGCTGCCCCCGGACTGCACACCGGGGAGCTGTTTTTT. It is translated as CSAAPGLHTGELFF.

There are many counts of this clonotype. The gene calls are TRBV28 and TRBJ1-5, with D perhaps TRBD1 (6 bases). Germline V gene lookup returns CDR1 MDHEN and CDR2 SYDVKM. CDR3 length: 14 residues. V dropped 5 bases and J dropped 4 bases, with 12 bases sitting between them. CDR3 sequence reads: CASSIPTGNQPQHF. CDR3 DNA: TGTGCCAGCAGTATACCGACAGGTAATCAGCCCCAGCATTTT.

The CDR3 DNA reads TGTGCCAGCAGCTTGGCCGTGGGGAGCAATCAGCCCCAGCATTTT. Protein: CASSLAVGSNQPQHF. The chain has TRBV5-8 and TRBJ1-5; D gene unclear. The germline gives CDR1 SGHTS, CDR2 YDEGEE. The CDR3 length is 15 residues. The V and J ends lost 0 bases and 1 base respectively, with 8 bases between them.

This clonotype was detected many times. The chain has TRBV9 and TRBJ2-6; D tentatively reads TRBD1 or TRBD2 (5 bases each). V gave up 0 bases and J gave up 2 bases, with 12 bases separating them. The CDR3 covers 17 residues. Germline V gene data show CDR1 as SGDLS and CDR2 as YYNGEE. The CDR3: CASSVGRGGAGANVLTF. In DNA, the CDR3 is TGTGCCAGCAGCGTAGGCCGGGGCGGTGCTGGGGCCAACGTCCTGACTTTC.

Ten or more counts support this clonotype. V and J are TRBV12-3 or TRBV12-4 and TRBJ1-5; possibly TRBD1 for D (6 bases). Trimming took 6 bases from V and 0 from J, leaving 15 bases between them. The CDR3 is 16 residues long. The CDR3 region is CASRTGTTYSNQPQHF. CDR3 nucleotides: TGTGCCAGCAGAACCGGGACAACTTATAGCAATCAGCCCCAGCATTTT.

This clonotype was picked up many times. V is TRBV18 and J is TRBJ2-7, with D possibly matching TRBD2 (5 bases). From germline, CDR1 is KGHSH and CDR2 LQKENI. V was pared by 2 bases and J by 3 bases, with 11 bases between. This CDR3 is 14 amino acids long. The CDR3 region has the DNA TGTGCCAGCTCACCAGAACTAGTAAACTACGAGCAGTACTTC. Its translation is CASSPELVNYEQYF.

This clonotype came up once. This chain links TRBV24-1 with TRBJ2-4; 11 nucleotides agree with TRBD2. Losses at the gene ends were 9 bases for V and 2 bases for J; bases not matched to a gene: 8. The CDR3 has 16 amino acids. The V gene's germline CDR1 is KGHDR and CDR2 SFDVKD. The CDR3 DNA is TGTGCCACCCTTCTACTAGCGGGAGCGACCAAAAACATTCAGTACTTC. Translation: CATLLLAGATKNIQYF.

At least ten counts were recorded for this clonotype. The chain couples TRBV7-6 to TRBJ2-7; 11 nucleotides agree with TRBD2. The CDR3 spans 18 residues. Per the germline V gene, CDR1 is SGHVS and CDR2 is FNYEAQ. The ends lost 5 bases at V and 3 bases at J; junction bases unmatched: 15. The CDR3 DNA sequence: TGTGCCAGCAGCCTTGGGCCAAGACTAGCGGGACAGAGCTACGAGCAGTACTTC. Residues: CASSLGPRLAGQSYEQYF.

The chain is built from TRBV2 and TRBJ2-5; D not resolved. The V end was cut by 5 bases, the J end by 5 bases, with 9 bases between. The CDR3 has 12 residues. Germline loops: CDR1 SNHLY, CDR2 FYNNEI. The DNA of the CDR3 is TGTGCCAGCAGTTCGACGGCGGAGACCCAGTACTTC. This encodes CASSSTAETQYF.

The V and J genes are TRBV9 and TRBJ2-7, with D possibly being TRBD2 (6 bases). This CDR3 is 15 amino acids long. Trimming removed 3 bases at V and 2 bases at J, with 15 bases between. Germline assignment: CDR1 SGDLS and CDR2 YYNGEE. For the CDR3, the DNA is TGTGCCAGCAGCGCCTCCGGGACTCGCGCCTACGAGCAGTACTTC. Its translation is CASSASGTRAYEQYF.

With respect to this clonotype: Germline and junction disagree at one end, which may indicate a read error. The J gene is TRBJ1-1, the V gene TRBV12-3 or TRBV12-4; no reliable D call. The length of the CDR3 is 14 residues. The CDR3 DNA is TGCGCCAGCAGTATCACAGAAACCAACACTGAAGCTTTCTTT. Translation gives CASSITETNTEAFF.

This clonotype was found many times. The CDR3 loop is CATSREKSANTGELFF. CDR3 DNA sequence: TGTGCCACCAGCCGGGAGAAAAGCGCGAACACCGGGGAGCTGTTTTTT. The chain recombines TRBV24-1 with TRBJ2-2; TRBD2 is a possible D gene (6 bases). Trimming cost V 7 bases and J 0 bases, with 14 bases left between them. This CDR3 is 16 amino acids long. Germline V gene lookup returns CDR1 KGHDR and CDR2 SFDVKD.

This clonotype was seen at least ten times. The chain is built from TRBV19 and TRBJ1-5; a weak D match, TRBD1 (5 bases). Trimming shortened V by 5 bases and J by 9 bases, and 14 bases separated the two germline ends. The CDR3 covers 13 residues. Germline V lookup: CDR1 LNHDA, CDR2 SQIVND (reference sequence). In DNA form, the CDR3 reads TGTGCCAGTAGTCAGGGCAGCCAGTTGCCCCAGCATTTT. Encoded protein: CASSQGSQLPQHF.

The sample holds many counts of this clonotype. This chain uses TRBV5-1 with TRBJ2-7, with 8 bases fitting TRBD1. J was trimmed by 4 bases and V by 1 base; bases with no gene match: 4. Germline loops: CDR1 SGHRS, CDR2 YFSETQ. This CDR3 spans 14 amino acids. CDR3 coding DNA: TGCGCCAGCAGCTTGCCGGGACAGGAGTACGAGCAGTACTTC. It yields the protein CASSLPGQEYEQYF.

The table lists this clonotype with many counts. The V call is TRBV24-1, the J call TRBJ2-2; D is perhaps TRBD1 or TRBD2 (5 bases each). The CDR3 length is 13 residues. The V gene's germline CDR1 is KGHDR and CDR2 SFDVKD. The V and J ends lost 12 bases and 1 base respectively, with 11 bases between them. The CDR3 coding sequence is TGTGCCGCCGGGACGATGAACACCGGGGAGCTGTTTTTT. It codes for CAAGTMNTGELFF.

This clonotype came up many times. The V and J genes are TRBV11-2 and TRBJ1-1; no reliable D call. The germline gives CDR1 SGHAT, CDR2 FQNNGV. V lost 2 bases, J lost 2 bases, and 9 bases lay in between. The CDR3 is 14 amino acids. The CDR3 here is CASSLRVQNTEAFF. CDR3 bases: TGTGCCAGCAGCTTAAGGGTTCAAAACACTGAAGCTTTCTTT.